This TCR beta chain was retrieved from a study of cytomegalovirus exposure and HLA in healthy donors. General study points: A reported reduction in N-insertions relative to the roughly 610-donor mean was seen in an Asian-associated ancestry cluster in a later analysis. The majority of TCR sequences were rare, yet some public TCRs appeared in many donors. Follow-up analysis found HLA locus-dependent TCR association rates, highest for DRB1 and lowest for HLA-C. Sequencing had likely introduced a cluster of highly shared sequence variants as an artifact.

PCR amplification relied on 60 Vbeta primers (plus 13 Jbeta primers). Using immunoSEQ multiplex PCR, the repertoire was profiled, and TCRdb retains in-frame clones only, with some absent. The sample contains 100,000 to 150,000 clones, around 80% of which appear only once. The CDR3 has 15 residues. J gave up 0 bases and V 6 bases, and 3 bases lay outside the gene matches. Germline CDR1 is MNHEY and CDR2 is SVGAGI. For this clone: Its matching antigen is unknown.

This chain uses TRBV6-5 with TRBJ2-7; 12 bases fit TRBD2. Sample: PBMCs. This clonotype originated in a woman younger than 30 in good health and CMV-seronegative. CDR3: CASSRLAGDSYEQYF. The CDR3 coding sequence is TGTGCCAGCAGCCGACTAGCGGGAGACTCCTACGAGCAGTACTTC.